The rows below give T cell receptor beta chains drawn from one sample of a study of T cell responses to AZD1222 COVID-19 vaccine. TCRdb's copy holds only in-frame clones and misses some; the assay was immunoSEQ multiplex PCR. The sample contains 95,000 to 150,000 clones, 70% to 90% of which appear only once. The sequenced sample was peripheral blood, obtained 28 days after the second AZD1222 dose. The receptors stem from an adult who received the AZD1222 COVID-19 vaccine. Both conserved end residues are part of each CDR3. D genes are given only for firm matches. The size field is filled for only some rows; it gives once, few, many or a size class.

cdr3_length d_call j_call v_call clone_size cdr3_aa cdr3_nt
16 TRBD2 TRBJ2-1 TRBV18 few CASSPGLAAPDNEQFF TGTGCCAGCTCACCGGGACTAGCCGCGCCCGACAATGAGCAGTTCTTC
14 NA TRBJ2-2 TRBV6-5 NA CATSRTSKTGELFF TGTGCCACCAGTCGCACTAGTAAAACCGGGGAGCTGTTTTTT
16 NA TRBJ1-4 TRBV12-2 NA CASRLARRGFYEKLFF TGTGCAAGTCGCTTAGCGCGGAGGGGGTTTTATGAAAAACTGTTTTTT
18 TRBD2 TRBJ2-3 TRBV11-3 NA CASSWDPGLAGGQDTQYF TGTGCCAGCAGCTGGGACCCGGGACTAGCGGGGGGGCAAGATACGCAGTATTTT
15 NA TRBJ1-4 TRBV4-1 NA CASSQAGSGNEKLFF TGCGCCAGCAGCCAAGCAGGGTCGGGTAATGAAAAACTGTTTTTT
14 NA TRBJ1-2 TRBV6-5 NA CASRGGPALYGYTF TGTGCCAGCAGGGGGGGGCCCGCTCTTTATGGCTACACCTTC
16 NA TRBJ1-1 TRBV18 once CASSPGAGRMNTEAFF TGTGCCAGCTCACCAGGGGCAGGGCGTATGAACACTGAAGCTTTCTTT
15 TRBD1 TRBJ1-2 TRBV4-1 NA CASSQDGTGRYGYTF TGCGCCAGCAGCCAAGATGGGACAGGGAGGTATGGCTACACCTTC
15 NA TRBJ1-1 TRBV6-5 NA CASRVTLQGSSEAFF TGTGCCAGCAGAGTAACCCTACAGGGAAGTTCTGAAGCTTTCTTT
16 TRBD1 TRBJ1-5 TRBV28 NA CASSLGQGRPNQPQHF TGTGCCAGCAGTTTGGGACAGGGGAGGCCCAATCAGCCCCAGCATTTT
14 NA TRBJ2-7 TRBV14 NA CASSPRQSSYEQYF TGTGCCAGCAGCCCGAGACAGAGCTCCTACGAGCAGTACTTC
14 TRBD1 TRBJ1-6 TRBV7-9 NA CASSWGQGGSPLHF TGTGCCAGCAGCTGGGGACAGGGAGGTTCACCCCTCCACTTT
13 NA TRBJ1-5 TRBV3-1/TRBV3-2 NA CASSQDFYQPQHF TGTGCCAGCAGCCAAGATTTCTATCAGCCCCAGCATTTT
16 TRBD1 TRBJ2-7 TRBV2 NA CASSEGQGTLGYEQYF TGTGCCAGCAGTGAGGGACAGGGGACTCTGGGCTACGAGCAGTACTTC
14 TRBD1 TRBJ1-2 TRBV11-3 NA CASSLGPGQGEDTF TGTGCCAGCAGCTTAGGACCGGGACAGGGCGAAGACACCTTC
15 NA TRBJ1-1 TRBV6-2/TRBV6-3 NA CASSPAGRRNTEAFF TGTGCCAGCAGCCCCGCCGGTCGAAGAAACACTGAAGCTTTCTTT
15 NA TRBJ1-5 TRBV5-4 NA CASSFRPDSNQPQHF TGTGCCAGCAGCTTTCGCCCTGATAGCAATCAGCCCCAGCATTTT
16 NA TRBJ2-5 TRBV4-1 NA CASSQDSGWSQETQYF TGCGCCAGCAGCCAAGATTCGGGATGGTCCCAAGAGACCCAGTACTTC
15 TRBD2 TRBJ2-3 TRBV18 NA CASSPRGGGTDTQYF TGTGCCAGCTCACCCCGCGGGGGAGGCACAGATACGCAGTATTTT
13 NA TRBJ2-2 TRBV9 NA CASSSSGPGELFF TGTGCCAGCAGCTCAAGCGGACCCGGGGAGCTGTTTTTT
16 NA TRBJ2-7 TRBV2 NA CASSYQGQGGSYEQYF TGTGCCAGCAGCTATCAAGGACAGGGAGGGTCCTACGAGCAGTACTTC
15 NA TRBJ1-5 TRBV3-1/TRBV3-2 NA CASSHTYSIKQPQHF TGTGCCAGCAGCCATACCTACAGCATCAAGCAGCCCCAGCATTTT
14 TRBD1 TRBJ2-7 TRBV7-8 NA CASTPQGDKYEQYF TGTGCCAGCACCCCACAGGGGGATAAGTACGAGCAGTACTTC
12 NA TRBJ2-1 TRBV5-4 once CASSFPGSEQFF TGTGCCAGCAGCTTCCCGGGGAGTGAGCAGTTCTTC
13 NA TRBJ2-5 TRBV3-1/TRBV3-2 NA CASSQGRVGTQYF TGTGCCAGCAGCCAAGGCCGGGTCGGGACCCAGTACTTC
15 TRBD1 TRBJ2-7 TRBV7-9 NA CASELGDRINYEQYF TGTGCCAGCGAACTAGGGGACAGAATAAACTACGAGCAGTACTTC
16 NA TRBJ1-4 TRBV28 NA CASSLLVASANEKLFF TGTGCCAGCAGTTTATTGGTGGCCTCAGCTAATGAAAAACTGTTTTTT
15 NA TRBJ2-5 TRBV5-8 NA CASLRTFMVQETQYF TGTGCCAGCTTAAGGACGTTCATGGTACAAGAGACCCAGTACTTC
15 NA TRBJ1-1 TRBV21-1 NA CASSKSRGLSTEAFF TGTGCCAGCAGCAAATCGAGGGGGCTTAGCACTGAAGCTTTCTTT
13 NA TRBJ2-7 TRBV27 NA CASRASVTYEQYF TGTGCCAGCAGGGCTTCCGTTACCTACGAGCAGTACTTC
17 TRBD1 TRBJ1-2 TRBV27 once CASSRTDRAKSNYGYTF TGTGCCAGCAGCAGGACGGACAGGGCTAAGTCTAACTATGGCTACACCTTC
15 TRBD1 TRBJ2-5 TRBV6-1 NA CASSEAAGGAETQYF TGTGCCAGCAGTGAAGCAGCAGGGGGCGCAGAGACCCAGTACTTC
14 TRBD1 TRBJ1-6 TRBV28 NA CASRPGGNNSPLHF TGTGCCAGCAGGCCAGGGGGCAATAATTCACCCCTCCACTTT
17 TRBD1 TRBJ1-6 TRBV4-3 NA CASSQDPGTGTNSPLHF TGCGCCAGCAGCCAAGATCCCGGGACAGGGACGAATTCACCCCTCCACTTT
14 NA TRBJ1-4 TRBV19 NA CASNGGGLGEKLFF TGTGCCAGCAATGGTGGGGGCCTGGGTGAAAAACTGTTTTTT
15 TRBD1 TRBJ1-3 TRBV7-2 NA CASSTRQGRGNTIYF TGTGCCAGCAGCACACGACAGGGTCGTGGAAACACCATATATTTT
11 NA TRBJ2-7 TRBV23-1 NA CASRNIHEQYF TGCGCCAGCAGAAATATCCACGAGCAGTACTTC
12 NA TRBJ1-2 TRBV6-2/TRBV6-3 NA CASSLTRYGYTF TGTGCCAGCAGCTTAACTCGCTATGGCTACACCTTC
18 TRBD1 TRBJ2-6 TRBV18 NA CASSADRVGTLGANVLTF TGTGCCAGCTCAGCGGACAGGGTAGGGACCTTAGGGGCCAACGTCCTGACTTTC
13 NA TRBJ1-2 TRBV2 NA CASNPSDVGSYTF TGTGCCAGCAACCCCTCGGACGTTGGTAGCTACACCTTC
15 TRBD1 TRBJ1-3 TRBV6-5 NA CASINRGSAGNTIYF TGTGCCAGCATTAACAGGGGGAGCGCTGGAAACACCATATATTTT
14 NA TRBJ1-4 TRBV5-5 NA CASSLGQINEKLFF TGTGCCAGCAGCTTGGGACAGATTAATGAAAAACTGTTTTTT